This T cell receptor beta chain comes out of a study of early T cells in non-severe SARS-CoV-2 infection. TCRdb processed the 5' RACE reads anew with MiXCR; each CDR3 protein has one entry. The repertoire consists of roughly 90,000 distinct CDR3 sequences, with roughly 15% occurring once and the leading ten covering under 8%. Input material: whole blood. The origin of this receptor is an adult who was a healthcare worker with PCR-confirmed SARS-CoV-2 infection or an uninfected control (not recorded which).

The CDR3 region has the DNA TGCAGTGCTAGAGCGGGGCCAACCACAGATACGCAGTATTTT. Its protein product is CSARAGPTTDTQYF. J is TRBJ2-3 and V is TRBV20-1; either TRBD1 or TRBD2 may supply D (5 bases each). Germline loops: CDR1 DFQATT, CDR2 SNEGSKA (reference sequence). Trimming removed 1 base from V and 2 bases from J, with 10 bases in between. The CDR3 length is 14 residues.